The text below deals with one TCR beta chain. Its antigen is not identified. Profiling relied on immunoSEQ multiplex PCR, and the TCRdb table lists in-frame clones only, not all of them. Here the sample spans 30,000 or so clones, around nine tenths being singletons. These data belong to a study of multiple sclerosis patients with progressive multifocal leukoencephalopathy. For the study at large: Multiple sclerosis patients on natalizumab who never developed PML served as longitudinally sampled controls. General observations from the study: PML-onset expanded TRB clones were detectable before and during natalizumab therapy. Less diverse TRB repertoires were suggested in most PML patients.

Time point here: before natalizumab initiation. T0 refers to blood drawn before natalizumab was first infused. The origin of this receptor is a human donor with multiple sclerosis. Input material: PBMCs.

DNA of the CDR3: TGTGCCAGTAAGCGGGGGCCTAGAAATGAGCAGTTCTTC. Translation gives CASKRGPRNEQFF. This chain links TRBV6-5 with TRBJ2-1, with 8 positions matching TRBD2. This CDR3 spans 13 amino acids. CDR1 is MNHEY and CDR2 is SVGAGI in the germline V gene. Trimming cost V 9 bases and J 7 bases; bases outside gene matches: 8.